The 5 T cell receptor beta chains reported below all come from one sample, sequenced in a study of tissue T cells after allogeneic stem cell transplantation. Method: immunoSEQ multiplex PCR; TCRdb's copy keeps in-frame clones and lacks some. The sample holds nearly 50,000 clones, around 73% seen once. The sequencing sample was made of sorted cells pooled from one or two spleens. The source is a pool of C57BL/6 mice in good health.

With respect to this clone: Mouse germline and gene names are used. The CDR3 end is not reached by the read, which stops 1 residue before it; the germline J gene fills it in. The sample has other DNA sequences that encode this CDR3 too. This chain connects TRBV2 to TRBJ2-2; perhaps D is TRBD1 or TRBD2 (5 bases each). Between the trimmed V and J ends, which lost 0 bases and 2 bases, there was a span of 7 bases. In germline, CDR1 is LGHNA, CDR2 YSYQKL. The CDR3 runs to 15 residues. The DNA read from the CDR3 is TGTGCCAGCAGCCAAGATCGGGGGAACACCGGGCAGCTCTAC. Residues: CASSQDRGNTGQLY. The complete CDR3 sequence is CASSQDRGNTGQLYF.

Remarks on this clone: Gene names are mouse gene names. The CDR3 end is not reached by the read, which stops 1 residue before it; the germline J gene fills it in. Other DNA variants within this sample encode the same CDR3. The chain is built from TRBV2 and TRBJ2-7, with D hard to call. The length of the CDR3 is 13 residues. Trimming shortened V by 1 base and J by 3 bases, and 7 bases separated the two germline ends. Germline loops: CDR1 LGHNA, CDR2 YSYQKL. The sequenced part of the CDR3 DNA is TGTGCCAGCAGCCAAGGGACGGTCTATGAACAGTAC. It yields the protein CASSQGTVYEQY. The entire CDR3 sequence reads CASSQGTVYEQYF.

As regards this clone: All gene names here are mouse names. The read terminates 1 residue before the CDR3 end, so the remaining end is supplied by the germline J gene. This rearrangement joins TRBV3 to TRBJ1-4; D may be TRBD1 (6 bases). The germline CDR1 and CDR2 sequences are SNHLY and FYNGKV (reference sequence). The CDR3 totals 14 residues. Deletions cut 4 bases from V and 3 bases from J, with 9 bases between. The CDR3 here is CASSSGTPNERLFF. Incomplete CDR3 DNA: TGTGCCAGCAGCTCCGGGACACCCAACGAAAGATTATTT.

To note about this clone: Gene names and germline match the mouse. The sequence runs out 1 residue before the end of the CDR3; the remainder is reconstructed from the germline J gene. The V call is TRBV3, the J call TRBJ2-5; D perhaps matches TRBD2 (6 bases). The length of the CDR3 is 14 residues. Germline V gene sequence: CDR1 SNHLY, CDR2 FYNGKV (reference sequence). V lost 4 bases to trimming and J lost 2 bases, with 10 bases between them. CDR3 amino acids: CASSWGEVQDTQYF. The covered CDR3 bases are TGTGCCAGCAGCTGGGGGGAGGTCCAAGACACCCAGTAC.

Concerning this clone: Any gene name here is a mouse gene name. Read coverage stops 1 residue before the CDR3 terminus; the germline J gene supplies the remainder. This sequence joins TRBV14 and TRBJ2-3; 12 positions match TRBD2. The germline gives CDR1 SGHDT, CDR2 FRDEAV. The V segment lost 7 bases and the J segment 4 bases; nucleotides outside the gene matches: 4. The CDR3 extends over 14 amino acids. The CDR3 loop reads CASFDWGGPETLYF. CDR3 DNA (partial): TGTGCCAGCTTCGACTGGGGGGGCCCAGAAACGCTGTAT.